This TCR beta chain was captured in a study of beta chain features in type 1 diabetes. Whole-study results and caveats: More deletions and fewer insertions at VDJ junctions were seen in type 1 diabetes patients.

Once sorted, every population was more than 98% pure. This clone was observed a few times. Antigen unknown. Expressed TCRB transcripts were sequenced after all isolated RNA was converted to cDNA. Some clones are missing from TCRdb's copy, which holds only in-frame ones; the method was immunoSEQ multiplex PCR. The sample holds fewer than 350,000 clones, roughly a fifth seen once. Material: naive CD4+ T cells from blood. This receptor was identified in a woman aged 18-29 years in good health.

The chain's CDR3 is CASRLAGAQETQYF. The CDR3 region has the DNA TGCGCCAGCCGACTAGCGGGTGCACAAGAGACCCAGTACTTC. This chain connects TRBV5-1 to TRBJ2-5, with TRBD2 matching over 10 bases. The CDR3 has 14 amino acids. The V gene's germline CDR1 is SGHRS and CDR2 YFSETQ. The V segment lost 7 bases and the J segment 2 bases; nucleotides outside the gene matches: 5.